This TCR beta chain appears in the sequencing data of a study of early T cells in non-severe SARS-CoV-2 infection. In germline, CDR1 is KGHDR, CDR2 SFDVKD. The CDR3 consists of 16 residues. V lost 5 bases and J lost 0, with 13 bases in between. Tagging with unique molecular identifiers was applied to individual cDNA molecules. Via MiXCR, TCRdb re-called the 5' RACE reads, giving one row per CDR3 protein. The sample shows fewer than 65,000 distinct CDR3 sequences, more than 9% of them seen only once. Source material: whole blood. The rearrangement joins TRBV24-1 to TRBJ2-1; D unclear. The sequence came from an adult who was a healthcare worker with PCR-confirmed SARS-CoV-2 infection or an uninfected control (not recorded which). CDR3 in amino acids: CATSGLLASSYNEQFF. DNA for the CDR3: TGTGCCACCAGTGGGCTTCTTGCTAGCTCCTACAATGAGCAGTTCTTC.